The source of this T cell receptor (beta chain) is a study of naive and memory T cell subsets. This clonotype has more than one count but fewer than ten. As to treatment: skin biopsy from PPD injection site in Mantoux-positive individual. A UMI-containing oligonucleotide was joined by 3' ligation to the TCR cDNA template. Tuberculin skin test biopsies were taken where PPD was injected in Mantoux-positive people. Unsorted total RNA, roughly 1 to 1000 ng, was DNase treated before reverse transcription. Ligated cDNA underwent four rounds of PCR with nested alpha and beta constant region primers and SP2. For blood and skin samples, reverse transcription used TCR alpha and beta constant primers. From the UMI-ligation and nested PCR reads, TCRdb called clonotypes with MiXCR, one entry per CDR3 protein. Of roughly 13,000 distinct CDR3 sequences listed, under 6.5% are singletons. The starting material was skin, obtained from a tuberculin skin test site. The TCR originated in an adult in good health.

The DNA for the CDR3 is TGTGCCAGCAGGGTGGCGGGGGAGCAGCCCCAGCATTTT. Protein: CASRVAGEQPQHF. This sequence joins TRBV12-3 or TRBV12-4 and TRBJ1-5; the D gene is possibly TRBD1 (5 bases). The V end was cut by 6 bases, the J end by 7 bases, with 13 bases between. This CDR3 spans 13 amino acids.